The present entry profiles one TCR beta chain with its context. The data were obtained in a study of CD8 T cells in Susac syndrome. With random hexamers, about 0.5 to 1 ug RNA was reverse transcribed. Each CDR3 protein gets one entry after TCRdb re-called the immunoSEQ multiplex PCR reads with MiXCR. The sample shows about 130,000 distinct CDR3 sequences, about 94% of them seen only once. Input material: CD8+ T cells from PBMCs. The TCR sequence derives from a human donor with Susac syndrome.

This chain's CDR3 is CASSFSVAEENIQYF. The CDR3 DNA reads TGTGCCAGCAGTTTTTCCGTGGCTGAAGAAAACATTCAGTACTTC. The chain is built from TRBV27 and TRBJ2-4; no reliable D call. This CDR3 is built from 15 residues. Germline CDR1 and CDR2: MNHEY and SMNVEV (reference sequence). Trimming removed 3 bases from V and 5 bases from J, with 14 bases in between.